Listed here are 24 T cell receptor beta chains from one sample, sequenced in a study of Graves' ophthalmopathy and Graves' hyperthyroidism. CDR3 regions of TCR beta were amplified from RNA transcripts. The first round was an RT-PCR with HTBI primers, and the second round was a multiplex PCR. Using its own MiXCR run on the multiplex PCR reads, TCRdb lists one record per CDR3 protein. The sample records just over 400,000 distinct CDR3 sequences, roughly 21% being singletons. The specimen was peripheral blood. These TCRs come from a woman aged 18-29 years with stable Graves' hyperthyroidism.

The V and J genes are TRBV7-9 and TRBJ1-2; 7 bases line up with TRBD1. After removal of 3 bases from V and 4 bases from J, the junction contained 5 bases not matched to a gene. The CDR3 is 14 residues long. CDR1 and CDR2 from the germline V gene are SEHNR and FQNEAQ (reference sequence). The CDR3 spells CASSLGQRSYGYTF. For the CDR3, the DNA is TGTGCCAGCAGCTTGGGACAGCGTAGCTATGGCTACACCTTC.

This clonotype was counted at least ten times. CDR3 sequence reads: CASSLAWYEQYF. DNA for the CDR3: TGTGCCAGCAGTTTAGCCTGGTACGAGCAGTACTTC. This rearrangement joins TRBV12-3 or TRBV12-4 to TRBJ2-7; D is unclear. Trimming took 0 bases from V and 4 from J, leaving 4 bases between them. This CDR3 has 12 residues.

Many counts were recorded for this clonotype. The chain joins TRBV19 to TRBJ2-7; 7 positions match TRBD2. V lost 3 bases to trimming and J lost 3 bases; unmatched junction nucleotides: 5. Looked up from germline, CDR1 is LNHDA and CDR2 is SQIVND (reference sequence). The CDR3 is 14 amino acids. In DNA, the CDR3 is TGTGCCAGTAGTATGAGGGAGGGATACTACGAGCAGTACTTC. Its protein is CASSMREGYYEQYF.

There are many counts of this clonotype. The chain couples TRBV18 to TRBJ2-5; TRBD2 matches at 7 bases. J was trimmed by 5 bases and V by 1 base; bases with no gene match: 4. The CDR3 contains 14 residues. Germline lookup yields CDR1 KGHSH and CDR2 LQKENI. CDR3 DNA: TGTGCCAGCTCACCACGAATGCGGGAGGAGACCCAGTACTTC. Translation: CASSPRMREETQYF.

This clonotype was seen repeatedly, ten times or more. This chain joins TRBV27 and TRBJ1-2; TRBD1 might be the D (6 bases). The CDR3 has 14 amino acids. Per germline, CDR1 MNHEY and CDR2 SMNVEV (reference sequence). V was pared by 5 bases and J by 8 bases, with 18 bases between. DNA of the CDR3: TGTGCCAGCAGTACCGCCAGGGGTTCGTACGGCTACACCTTC. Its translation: CASSTARGSYGYTF.

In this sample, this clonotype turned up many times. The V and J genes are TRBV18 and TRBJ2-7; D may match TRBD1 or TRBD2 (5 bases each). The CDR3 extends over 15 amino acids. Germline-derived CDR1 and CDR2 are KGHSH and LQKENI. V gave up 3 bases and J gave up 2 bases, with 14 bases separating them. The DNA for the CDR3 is TGTGCCAGCTCACCCAGGGACCGAATGGCCTACGAGCAGTACTTC. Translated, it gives CASSPRDRMAYEQYF.

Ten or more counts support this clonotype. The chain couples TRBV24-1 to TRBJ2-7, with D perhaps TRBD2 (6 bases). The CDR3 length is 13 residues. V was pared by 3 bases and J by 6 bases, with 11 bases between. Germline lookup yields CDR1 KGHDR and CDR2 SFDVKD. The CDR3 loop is CATSDGDSSEQYF. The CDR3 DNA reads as TGTGCCACCAGTGATGGGGACTCGTCCGAGCAGTACTTC.

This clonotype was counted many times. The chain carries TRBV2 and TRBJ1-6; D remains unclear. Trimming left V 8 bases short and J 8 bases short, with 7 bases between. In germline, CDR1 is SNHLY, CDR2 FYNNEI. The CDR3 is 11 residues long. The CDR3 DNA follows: TGTGCCAGCGCCGAGGATTCACCCCTCCACTTT. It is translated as CASAEDSPLHF.

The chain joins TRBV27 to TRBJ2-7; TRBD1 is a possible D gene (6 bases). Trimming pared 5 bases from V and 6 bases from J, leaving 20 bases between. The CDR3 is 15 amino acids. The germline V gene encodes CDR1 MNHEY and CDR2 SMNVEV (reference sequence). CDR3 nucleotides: TGTGCCAGCAGTACCCAAACAGGGTTTTTGGGCGAGCAGTACTTC. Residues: CASSTQTGFLGEQYF.

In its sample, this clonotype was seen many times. DNA for the CDR3: TGTGCCAGCAGTTCCCTAGCGGGAGGGCCCCAAGTAGACGAGCAGTACTTC. It encodes CASSSLAGGPQVDEQYF. The chain carries TRBV28 and TRBJ2-7; 12 bases match TRBD2. CDR1 and CDR2 from the germline V gene are MDHEN and SYDVKM. The trim removed 4 bases at V and 5 bases at J, leaving 12 bases unmatched. This CDR3 contains 17 residues.

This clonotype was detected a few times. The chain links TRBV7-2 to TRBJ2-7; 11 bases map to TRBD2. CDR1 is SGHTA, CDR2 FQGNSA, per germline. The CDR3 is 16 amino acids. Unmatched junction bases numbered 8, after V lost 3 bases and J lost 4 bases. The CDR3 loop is CASSFSLTSGIYEQYF. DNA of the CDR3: TGTGCCAGCAGCTTCAGCCTGACTAGCGGGATATACGAGCAGTACTTC. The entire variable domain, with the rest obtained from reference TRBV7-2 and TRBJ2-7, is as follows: GAGVSQSPSNKVTEKGKDVELRCDPISGHTALYWYRQSLGQGLEFLIYFQGNSAPDKSGLPSDRFSAERTGGSVSTLTIQRTQQEDSAVYLCASSFSLTSGIYEQYFGPGTRLTVT.

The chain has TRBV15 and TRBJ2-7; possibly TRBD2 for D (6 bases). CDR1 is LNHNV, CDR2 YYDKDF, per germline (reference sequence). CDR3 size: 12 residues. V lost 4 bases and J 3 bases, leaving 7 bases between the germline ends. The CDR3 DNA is TGTGCCACCAGCATGGAGGGCTACGAGCAGTACTTC. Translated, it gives CATSMEGYEQYF.

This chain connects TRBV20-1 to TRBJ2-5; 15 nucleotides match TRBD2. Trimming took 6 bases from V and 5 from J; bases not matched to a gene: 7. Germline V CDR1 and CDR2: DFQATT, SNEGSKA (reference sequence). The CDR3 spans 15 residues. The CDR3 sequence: CSATGLAGGGETQYF. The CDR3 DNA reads TGCAGTGCGACGGGACTAGCGGGAGGAGGGGAGACCCAGTACTTC.

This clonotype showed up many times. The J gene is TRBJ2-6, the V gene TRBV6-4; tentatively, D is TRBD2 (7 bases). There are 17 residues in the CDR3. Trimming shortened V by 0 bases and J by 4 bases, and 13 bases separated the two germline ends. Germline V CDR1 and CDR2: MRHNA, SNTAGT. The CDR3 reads CASSDSGGGAGANVLTF. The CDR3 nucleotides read TGTGCCAGCAGTGACTCCGGAGGGGGGGCAGGGGCCAACGTCCTGACTTTC.

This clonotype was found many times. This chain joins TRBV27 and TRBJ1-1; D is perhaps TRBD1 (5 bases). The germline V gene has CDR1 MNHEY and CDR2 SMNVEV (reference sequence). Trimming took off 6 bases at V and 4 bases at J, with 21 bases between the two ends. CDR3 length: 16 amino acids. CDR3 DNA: TGTGCCAGCAGACCCATGGCGGCTTCTGGGGGCACTGAAGCTTTCTTT. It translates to CASRPMAASGGTEAFF.

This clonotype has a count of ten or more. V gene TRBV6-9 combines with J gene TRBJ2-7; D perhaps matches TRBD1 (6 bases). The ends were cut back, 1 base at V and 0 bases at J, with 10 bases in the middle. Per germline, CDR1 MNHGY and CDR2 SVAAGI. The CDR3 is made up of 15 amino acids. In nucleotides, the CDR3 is TGTGCCAGCAGTTATTACAGGGAGACCTCCTACGAGCAGTACTTC. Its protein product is CASSYYRETSYEQYF.

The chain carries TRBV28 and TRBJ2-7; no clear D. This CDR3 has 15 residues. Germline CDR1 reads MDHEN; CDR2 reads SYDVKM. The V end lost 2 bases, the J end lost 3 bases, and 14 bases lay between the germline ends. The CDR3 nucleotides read TGTGCCAGCAGTTTAGCCCCGGGTGACGGCTACGAGCAGTACTTC. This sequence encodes CASSLAPGDGYEQYF.

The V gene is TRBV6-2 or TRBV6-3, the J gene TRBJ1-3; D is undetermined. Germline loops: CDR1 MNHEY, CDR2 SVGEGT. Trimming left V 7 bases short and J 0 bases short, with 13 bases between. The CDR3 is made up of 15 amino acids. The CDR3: CASTARQDSGNTIYF. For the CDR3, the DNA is TGTGCCAGCACCGCGAGGCAGGACTCTGGAAACACCATATATTTT.

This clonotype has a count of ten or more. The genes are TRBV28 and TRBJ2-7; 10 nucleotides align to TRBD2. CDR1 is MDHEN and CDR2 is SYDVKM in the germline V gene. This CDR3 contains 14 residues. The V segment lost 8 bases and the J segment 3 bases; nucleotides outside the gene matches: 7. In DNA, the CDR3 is TGTGCCAGCCGTTCACTAGCGGGAATCTACGAGCAGTACTTC. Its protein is CASRSLAGIYEQYF.

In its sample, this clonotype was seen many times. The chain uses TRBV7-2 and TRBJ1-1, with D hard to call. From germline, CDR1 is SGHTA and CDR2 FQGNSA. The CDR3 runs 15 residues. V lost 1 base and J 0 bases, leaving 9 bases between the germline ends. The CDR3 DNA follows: TGTGCCAGCAGCTTAGGAGGAGGGATGAACACTGAAGCTTTCTTT. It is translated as CASSLGGGMNTEAFF.

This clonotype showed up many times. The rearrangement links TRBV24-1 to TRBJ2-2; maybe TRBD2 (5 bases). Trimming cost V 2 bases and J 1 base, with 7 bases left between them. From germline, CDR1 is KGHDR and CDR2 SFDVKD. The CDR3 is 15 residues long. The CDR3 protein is CATSDSDWNTGELFF. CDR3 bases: TGTGCCACCAGTGATTCGGACTGGAACACCGGGGAGCTGTTTTTT.

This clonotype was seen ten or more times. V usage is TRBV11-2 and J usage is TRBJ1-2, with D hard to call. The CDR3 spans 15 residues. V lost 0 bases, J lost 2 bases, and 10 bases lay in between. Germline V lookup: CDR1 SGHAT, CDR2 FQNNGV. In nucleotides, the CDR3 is TGTGCCAGCAGCTTAGAGGGGTGGTCAAACTATGGCTACACCTTC. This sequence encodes CASSLEGWSNYGYTF.

The CDR3 protein is CASSFRDRGAQQETQYF. In nucleotides, the CDR3 is TGTGCCAGCAGTTTTAGGGACAGGGGCGCCCAACAAGAGACCCAGTACTTC. The chain combines TRBV12-3 or TRBV12-4 with TRBJ2-5, with 10 bases fitting TRBD1. This CDR3 has 17 residues. With 3 bases clipped from V and 2 bases from J, the junction kept 9 bases outside the gene matches.

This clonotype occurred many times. CDR3 in amino acids: CAIRGDPMNTEAFF. DNA for the CDR3: TGTGCCATCAGAGGGGACCCAATGAACACTGAAGCTTTCTTT. This chain uses TRBV10-3 with TRBJ1-1; D might be TRBD1 (5 bases). V was clipped by 6 bases and J by 0 bases, with 11 bases between them. The CDR3 spans 14 residues. Germline V gene data show CDR1 as ENHRY and CDR2 as SYGVKD.